The sequence of this T cell receptor beta chain was determined in a study of shared clonotypes between healthy human individuals. At the level of the study: Per donor, CD8 memory used one plate, CD8 naive used two, CD4 memory used three and CD4 naive used three. General observations from the study: Shared clonotypes: 4.5% to 5% naive CD4, around 3.5% naive CD8, around 2.4% memory CD4, more than 0.3% memory CD8.

Sequencing was performed with immunoSEQ multiplex PCR; in TCRdb, only in-frame clones are kept and a portion is missing. This table has hundreds of thousands of clones, roughly nine tenths appearing once. Trimming removed 8 bases from V and 9 bases from J; junction bases left unmatched: 12. This CDR3 is built from 14 residues. Germline V lookup: CDR1 MNHEY, CDR2 SMNVEV (reference sequence). CD45RO-negative CD8 cells positively selected for CCR7 made up the naive population, which excluded terminally differentiated effector memory CD45RA+ cells. Turning to this clone: Its antigen is currently unknown.

The source material was naive CD8+ T cells sorted from blood. This clonotype was sampled from a man aged 25 to 40 in good health. V gene TRBV27 combines with J gene TRBJ2-1, with 8 bases matching TRBD2. CDR3 coding DNA: TGTGCCAGCTCCCCTGGCGGGAGGATTGGTGAGCAGTTCTTC. It is translated as CASSPGGRIGEQFF.